This T cell receptor beta chain was sequenced in a study of blood T cell repertoires in COVID-19 (dated by TCRdb to the early 2020s). About the full investigation: Samples covering the acute and convalescent phases of COVID-19 were provided by collaborators in the United States, Italy and Spain. The prospective study material was composed of cDNA or gDNA derived from T cells, B-cell-depleted T cells, or PBMCs. Deeply sampled blood TCRbeta repertoires from subjects exposed to, actively infected with, or recovered from COVID-19 were included in the dataset. The repertoires were released in a freely available public database intended as a resource for research on the immune response to SARS-CoV-2. The samples were drawn from two sources: the first 160 participants of the ongoing ImmuneRACE study, and over 950 subjects contributed by 6 global collaborators. A de-identified subject ID, COVID-19 status, age in years and sex were almost always included in the sample metadata. Where available, HLA class I and class II types were obtained from metadata supplied by the sample provider rather than from assay-based typing. What the research found in general, with its limitations: Clinical and demographic metadata were provided uncurated, with the amount varying by source and participant.

V gives up 5 bases and J gives up 6 bases, and the segment between their germline ends measures 14 bases. In the germline V gene, CDR1 corresponds to SGDLS and CDR2 to YYNGEE. The CDR3 goes from the cysteine to the phenylalanine over 13 residues. Only the CDR3 region is kept as DNA, spanning 39 bases read in frame from base 1. As to this clone: There is no known antigen for this receptor. No base-level quality is on record; no much larger clone is a single base apart.

TCRbeta CDR3 regions were amplified from genomic DNA by means of the immunoSEQ Assay, a bias-controlled multiplex PCR. In the source study's methods: The number of nucleated cells in each sample was estimated by amplification of reference gene primers within the assay. To quantify the absolute abundance of each unique TCRbeta CDR3 rearrangement, sequence reads were collapsed and filtered. Productive Simpson clonality was computed per sample as the square root of Simpson's diversity index over productive rearrangements. Imported from immuneACCESS, the table was reduced by TCRdb to in-frame sequences with V and J called. These copies leave out some clones; in studies compared against another copy, an unresolved V gene accounts for under half, and the cause of the remainder is not known. V, J and clone size were drawn from that table, and D and trimming were deduced from the DNA. The sample table records about 360,000 clones; about 83% of these occur just once. In total, the top ten clones hold 2.5% to 3% of the sample.

Collaborating institutions collected whole blood in K2EDTA tubes following their own protocols. For TCRbeta analysis, collaborators shipped samples as frozen whole blood, isolated PBMCs, or DNA extracted from either of those sample types. Specimen: peripheral blood. The clonotype was recovered from a man aged 25 to 40 with active or convalescent COVID-19. The chain employs TRBV9 and TRBJ2-5; TRBD2 might be the D gene, on 5 matching bases. The nucleotide sequence is given as TGTGCCAGCAGGCCACCGGGAAGGAAGACCCAGTACTTC. Its protein reads: CASRPPGRKTQYF.